This T cell receptor beta chain was captured in a study of T cell repertoires in cytomegalovirus infection. Study-wide context: Both a matching HLA type and CMV infection were indicated by public TCR beta signatures. Study-level results: Within the response measured ex vivo, HLA-C-restricted CMV-specific TCR beta clonotypes were dominant. Carriers of CMV plus the relevant HLA were identified by cumulative public TCR beta family frequency.

Each CDR3 protein is one row after TCRdb ran MiXCR on the reads. The sample yields 500,000 to 600,000 distinct CDR3 sequences, approximately 15% seen once. In its sample, this clonotype was seen a few times. The target antigen is unknown. CDR1 is MDHEN and CDR2 is SYDVKM in the germline V gene. The CDR3 has 15 residues. V was cut by 4 bases and J by 0 bases, with 10 bases left in between. This sequence joins TRBV28 and TRBJ2-1; D is unclear. The clonotype was recovered from a human donor in good health (CMV status not recorded). Some clones in this sample may be carry-over from other donors' samples. Input material: CD8+ T cells from PBMCs. CDR3 in DNA: TGTGCCAGCAGTTACGATAACCTCTCCTACAATGAGCAGTTCTTC. Translation gives CASSYDNLSYNEQFF. The entire variable domain, with the rest obtained from reference TRBV28 and TRBJ2-1, is as follows: DVKVTQSSRYLVKRTGEKVFLECVQDMDHENMFWYRQDPGLGLRLIYFSYDVKMKEKGDIPEGYSVSREKKERFSLILESASTNQTSMYLCASSYDNLSYNEQFFGPGTRLTVL.